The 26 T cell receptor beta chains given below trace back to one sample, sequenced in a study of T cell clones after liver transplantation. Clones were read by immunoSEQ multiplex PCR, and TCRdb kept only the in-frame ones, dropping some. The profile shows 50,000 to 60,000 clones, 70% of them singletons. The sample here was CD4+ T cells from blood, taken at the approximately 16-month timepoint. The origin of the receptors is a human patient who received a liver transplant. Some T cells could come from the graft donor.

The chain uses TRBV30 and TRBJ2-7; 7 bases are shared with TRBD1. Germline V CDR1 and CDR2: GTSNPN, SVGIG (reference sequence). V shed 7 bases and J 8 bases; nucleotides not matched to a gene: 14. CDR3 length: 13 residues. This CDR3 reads CASAGTDATQQYF. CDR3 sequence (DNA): TGTGCCTCCGCCGGGACAGACGCTACGCAGCAGTACTTC.

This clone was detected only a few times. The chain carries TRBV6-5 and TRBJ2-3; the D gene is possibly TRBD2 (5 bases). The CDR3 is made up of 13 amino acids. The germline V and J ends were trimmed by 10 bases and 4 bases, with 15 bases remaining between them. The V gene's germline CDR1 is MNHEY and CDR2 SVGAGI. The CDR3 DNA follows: TGTGCCATCAAGAAACTAGGGTCAGATACGCAGTATTTT. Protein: CAIKKLGSDTQYF.

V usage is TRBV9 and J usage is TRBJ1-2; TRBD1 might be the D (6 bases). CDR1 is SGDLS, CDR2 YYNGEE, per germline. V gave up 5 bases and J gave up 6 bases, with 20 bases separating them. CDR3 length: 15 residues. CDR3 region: CASSKMLDRGDGYTF. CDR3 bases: TGTGCCAGCAGTAAAATGCTGGACAGAGGGGATGGCTACACCTTC. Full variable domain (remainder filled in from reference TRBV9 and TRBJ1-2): DSGVTQTPKHLITATGQRVTLRCSPRSGDLSVYWYQQSLDQGLQFLIQYYNGEERAKGNILERFSAQQFPDLHSELNLSSLELGDSALYFCASSKMLDRGDGYTFGSGTRLTVV.

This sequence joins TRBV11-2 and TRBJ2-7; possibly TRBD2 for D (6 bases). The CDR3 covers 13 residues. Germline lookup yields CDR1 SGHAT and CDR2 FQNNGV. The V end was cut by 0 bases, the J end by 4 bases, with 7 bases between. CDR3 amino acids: CASSLDRGYEQYF. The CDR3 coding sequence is TGTGCCAGCAGCTTAGATCGGGGGTACGAGCAGTACTTC.

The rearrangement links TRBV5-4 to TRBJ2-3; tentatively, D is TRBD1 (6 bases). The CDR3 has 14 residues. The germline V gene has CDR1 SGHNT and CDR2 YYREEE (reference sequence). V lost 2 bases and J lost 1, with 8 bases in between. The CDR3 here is CASSLRTGTDTQYF. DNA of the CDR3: TGTGCCAGCAGCTTAAGGACAGGCACAGATACGCAGTATTTT.

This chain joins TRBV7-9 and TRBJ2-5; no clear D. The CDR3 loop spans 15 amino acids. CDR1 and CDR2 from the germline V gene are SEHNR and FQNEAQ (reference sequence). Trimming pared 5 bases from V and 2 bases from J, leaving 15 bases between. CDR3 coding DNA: TGTGCCAGCAGCGGTCTTATGGGGATACAAGAGACCCAGTACTTC. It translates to CASSGLMGIQETQYF.

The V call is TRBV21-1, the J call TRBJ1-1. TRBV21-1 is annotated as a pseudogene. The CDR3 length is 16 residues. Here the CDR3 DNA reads TGTGCCAGCAGCAAATGGGACGGGACGATGAACACTGAAGCTTTCTTT. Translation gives CASSKWDGTMNTEAFF.

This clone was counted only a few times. This chain's CDR3 is CASTDRGGTDTQYF. Here the CDR3 DNA reads TGTGCCAGTACGGACAGGGGGGGCACAGATACGCAGTATTTT. The chain is built from TRBV19 and TRBJ2-3; 10 nucleotides agree with TRBD1. Trimming at V came to 7 bases and at J to 1 base, leaving 2 bases not matched to a gene. The CDR3 runs to 14 residues. Germline V CDR1 and CDR2: LNHDA, SQIVND (reference sequence).

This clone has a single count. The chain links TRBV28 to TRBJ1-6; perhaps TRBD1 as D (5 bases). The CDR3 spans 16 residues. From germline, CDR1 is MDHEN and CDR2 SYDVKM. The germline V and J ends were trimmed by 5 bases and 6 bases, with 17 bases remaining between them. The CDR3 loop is CASSASLGRGNSPLHF. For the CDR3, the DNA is TGTGCCAGCAGTGCCTCTTTGGGGCGGGGTAATTCACCCCTCCACTTT.

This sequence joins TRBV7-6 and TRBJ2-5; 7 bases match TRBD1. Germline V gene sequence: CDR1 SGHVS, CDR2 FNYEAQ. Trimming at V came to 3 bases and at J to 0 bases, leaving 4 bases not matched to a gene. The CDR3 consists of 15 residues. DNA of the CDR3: TGTGCCAGCAGCTTTAAAGGGGGCCACCAAGAGACCCAGTACTTC. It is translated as CASSFKGGHQETQYF.

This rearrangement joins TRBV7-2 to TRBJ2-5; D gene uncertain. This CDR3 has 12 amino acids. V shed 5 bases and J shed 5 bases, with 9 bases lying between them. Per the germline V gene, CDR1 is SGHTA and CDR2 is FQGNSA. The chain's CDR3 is CASSPSGETQYF. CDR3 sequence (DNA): TGTGCCAGCAGCCCGAGTGGGGAGACCCAGTACTTC.

The CDR3 DNA follows: TGTGCCAGCAGTAGGGGACAGGAAGCTTTCTTT. It encodes CASSRGQEAFF. The V call is TRBV6-5, the J call TRBJ1-1, with TRBD1 identical over 7 bases. CDR3 length: 11 amino acids. Germline CDR1 and CDR2: MNHEY and SVGAGI. V lost 5 bases, J lost 8 bases, and 2 bases stayed unmatched.

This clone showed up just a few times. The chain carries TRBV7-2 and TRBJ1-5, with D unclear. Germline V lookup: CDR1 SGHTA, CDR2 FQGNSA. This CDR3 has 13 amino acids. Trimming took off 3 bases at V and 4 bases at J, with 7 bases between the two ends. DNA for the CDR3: TGTGCCAGCAGCTTGGACCCAAATCAGCCCCAGCATTTT. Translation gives CASSLDPNQPQHF.

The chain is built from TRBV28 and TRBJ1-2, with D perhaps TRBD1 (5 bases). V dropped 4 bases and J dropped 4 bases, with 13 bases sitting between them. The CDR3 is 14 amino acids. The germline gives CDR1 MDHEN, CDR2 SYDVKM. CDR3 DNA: TGTGCCAGCAGTTCTATCGGGGGATTCTATGGCTACACCTTC. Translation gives CASSSIGGFYGYTF.

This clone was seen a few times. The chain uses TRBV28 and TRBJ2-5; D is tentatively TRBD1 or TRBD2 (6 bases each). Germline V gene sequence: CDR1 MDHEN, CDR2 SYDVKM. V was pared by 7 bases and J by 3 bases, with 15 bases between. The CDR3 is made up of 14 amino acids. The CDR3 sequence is CASTHGGGKETQYF. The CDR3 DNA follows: TGTGCCAGCACCCACGGAGGGGGAAAAGAGACCCAGTACTTC.

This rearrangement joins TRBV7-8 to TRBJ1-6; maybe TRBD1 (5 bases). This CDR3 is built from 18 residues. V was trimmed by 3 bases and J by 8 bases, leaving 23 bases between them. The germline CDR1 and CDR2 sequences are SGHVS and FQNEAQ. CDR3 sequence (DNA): TGTGCCAGCAGCTTTTTTATCCCGCTCCAGGGACTGGATTCACCCCTCCACTTT. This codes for CASSFFIPLQGLDSPLHF.

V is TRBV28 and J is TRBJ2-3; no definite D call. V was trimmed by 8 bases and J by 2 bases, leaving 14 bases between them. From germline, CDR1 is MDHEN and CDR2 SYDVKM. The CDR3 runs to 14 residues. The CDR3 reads CASADQLATDTQYF. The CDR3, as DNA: TGTGCCAGCGCCGACCAGCTCGCCACAGATACGCAGTATTTT.

CDR3 nucleotides: TGTGCCAGCACCCACGGGGGGCAGGGTAATTCACCCCTCCACTTT. It is translated as CASTHGGQGNSPLHF. The chain uses TRBV6-5 and TRBJ1-6, with a tentative D call TRBD1 (6 bases). The germline gives CDR1 MNHEY, CDR2 SVGAGI. This CDR3 comprises 15 residues. The V end lost 7 bases, the J end lost 6 bases, and 16 bases lay between the germline ends.

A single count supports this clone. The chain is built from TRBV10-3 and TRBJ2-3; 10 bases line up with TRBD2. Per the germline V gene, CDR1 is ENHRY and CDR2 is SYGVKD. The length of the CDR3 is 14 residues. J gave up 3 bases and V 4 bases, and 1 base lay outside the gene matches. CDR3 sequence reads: CAISATSGTDTQYF. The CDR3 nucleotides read TGTGCCATCAGTGCGACTAGCGGGACAGATACGCAGTATTTT.

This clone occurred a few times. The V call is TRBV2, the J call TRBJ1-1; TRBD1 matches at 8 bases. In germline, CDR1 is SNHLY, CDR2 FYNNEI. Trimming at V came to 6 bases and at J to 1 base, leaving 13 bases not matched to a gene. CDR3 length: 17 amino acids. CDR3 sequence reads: CASRGGQGMFRNTEAFF. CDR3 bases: TGTGCCAGCAGGGGTGGACAGGGAATGTTTAGGAACACTGAAGCTTTCTTT.

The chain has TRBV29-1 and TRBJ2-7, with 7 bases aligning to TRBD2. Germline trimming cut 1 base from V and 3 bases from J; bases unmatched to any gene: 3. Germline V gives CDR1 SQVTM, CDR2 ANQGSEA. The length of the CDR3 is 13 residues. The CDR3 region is CSVEGGGSYEQYF. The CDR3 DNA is TGCAGCGTTGAAGGGGGGGGTAGCTACGAGCAGTACTTC.

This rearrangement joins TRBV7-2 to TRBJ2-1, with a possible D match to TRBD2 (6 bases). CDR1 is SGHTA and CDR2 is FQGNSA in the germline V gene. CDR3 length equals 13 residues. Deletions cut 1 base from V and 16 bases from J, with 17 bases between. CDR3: CASSLGGGVAFFF. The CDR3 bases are TGTGCCAGCAGCTTAGGGGGCGGGGTGGCCTTCTTCTTC.

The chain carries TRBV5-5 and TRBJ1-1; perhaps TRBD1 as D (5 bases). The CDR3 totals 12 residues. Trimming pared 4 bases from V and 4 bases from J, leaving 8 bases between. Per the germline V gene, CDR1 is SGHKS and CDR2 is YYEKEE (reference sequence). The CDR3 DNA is TGTGCCAGCAGCATAGACAGCACTGAAGCTTTCTTT. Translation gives CASSIDSTEAFF.

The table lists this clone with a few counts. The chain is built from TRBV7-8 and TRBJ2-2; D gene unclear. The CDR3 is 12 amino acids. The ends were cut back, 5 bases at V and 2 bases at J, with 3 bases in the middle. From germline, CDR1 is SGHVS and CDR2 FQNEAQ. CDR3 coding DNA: TGTGCCAGCAGCCACAACACCGGGGAGCTGTTTTTT. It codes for CASSHNTGELFF.

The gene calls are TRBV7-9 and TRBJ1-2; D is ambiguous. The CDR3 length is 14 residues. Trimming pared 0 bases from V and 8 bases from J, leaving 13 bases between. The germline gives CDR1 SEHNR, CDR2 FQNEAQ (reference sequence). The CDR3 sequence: CASSLAFFAGGYTF. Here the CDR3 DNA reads TGTGCCAGCAGCTTAGCTTTCTTCGCGGGGGGCTACACCTTC.

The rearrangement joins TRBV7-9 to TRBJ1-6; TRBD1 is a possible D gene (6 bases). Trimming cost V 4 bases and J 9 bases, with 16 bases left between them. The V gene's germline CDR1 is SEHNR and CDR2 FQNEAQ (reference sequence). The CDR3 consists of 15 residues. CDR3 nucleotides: TGTGCCAGCAGCTCCGCAAATACAGGGAGTTCACCCCTCCACTTT. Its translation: CASSSANTGSSPLHF.